These 3 T cell receptor beta chains share one sample of origin, sequenced in a study of T-cell reconstitution after alpha-beta-depleted transplantation in children. This sample's TCRbeta library carried unique molecular identifier barcodes. Each CDR3 protein gets one entry after TCRdb re-called the PCR reads with MiXCR. The table lists some 500,000 distinct CDR3 sequences, about 31% of them singletons. Sequenced here: PBMCs from the stem cell graft donor, sampled from the stem cell graft. These TCRs come from a human donor who donated a stem cell graft to a child with aplastic anemia.

This clonotype was counted only a few times. V and J are TRBV5-4 and TRBJ2-2, with a tentative D call TRBD1 (6 bases). CDR3 length: 16 amino acids. Trimming removed 4 bases at V and 1 base at J, with 14 bases between. Per germline, CDR1 SGHNT and CDR2 YYREEE (reference sequence). CDR3 bases: TGTGCCAGCAGCCCGAAGGACAGACTGAACACCGGGGAGCTGTTTTTT. It codes for CASSPKDRLNTGELFF. Combining the CDR3 with reference TRBV5-4 and TRBJ2-2 gives the whole variable domain ETGVTQSPTHLIKTRGQQVTLRCSSQSGHNTVSWYQQALGQGPQFIFQYYREEENGRGNFPPRFSGLQFPNYSSELNVNALELDDSALYLCASSPKDRLNTGELFFGEGSRLTVL.

There are a few counts of this clonotype. The chain recombines TRBV12-3 or TRBV12-4 with TRBJ2-7; TRBD2 is a possible D gene (6 bases). V dropped 5 bases and J dropped 6 bases, with 11 bases sitting between them. The CDR3 is 12 amino acids. CDR3 region: CASSPRRGEQYF. Written as DNA, the CDR3 is TGTGCCAGCAGTCCCCGGAGGGGCGAGCAGTACTTC.

The chain is built from TRBV5-1 and TRBJ1-1; D is undetermined. V was trimmed by 3 bases and J by 3 bases, leaving 12 bases between them. Germline V CDR1 and CDR2: SGHRS, YFSETQ. This CDR3 is built from 14 residues. This CDR3 is CASSSLWRDTEAFF. DNA for the CDR3: TGCGCCAGCAGCTCCCTTTGGAGGGACACTGAAGCTTTCTTT. Together with reference TRBV5-1 and TRBJ1-1, the CDR3 gives the full variable domain: KAGVTQTPRYLIKTRGQQVTLSCSPISGHRSVSWYQQTPGQGLQFLFEYFSETQRNKGNFPGRFSGRQFSNSRSEMNVSTLELGDSALYLCASSSLWRDTEAFFGQGTRLTVV.